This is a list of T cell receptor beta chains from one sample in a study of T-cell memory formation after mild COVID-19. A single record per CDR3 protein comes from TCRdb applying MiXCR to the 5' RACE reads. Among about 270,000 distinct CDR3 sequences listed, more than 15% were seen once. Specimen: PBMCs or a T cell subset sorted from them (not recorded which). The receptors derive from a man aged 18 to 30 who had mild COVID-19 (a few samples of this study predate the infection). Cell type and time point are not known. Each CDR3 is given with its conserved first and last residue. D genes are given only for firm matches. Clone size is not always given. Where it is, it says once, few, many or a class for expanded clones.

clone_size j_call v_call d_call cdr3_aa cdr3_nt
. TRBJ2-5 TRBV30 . CAWGGAQETQYF TGTGCCTGGGGGGGGGCACAAGAGACCCAGTACTTC
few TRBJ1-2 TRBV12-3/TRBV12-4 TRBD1 CASSPRGPLYGYTF TGTGCCAGCAGCCCCAGGGGGCCCCTCTATGGCTACACCTTC
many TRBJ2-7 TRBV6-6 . CASRGAGGPTYEQYF TGTGCCAGCAGGGGGGCGGGCGGGCCCACCTACGAGCAGTACTTC
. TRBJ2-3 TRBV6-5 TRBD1 CASRTPGTGTDTQYF TGTGCCAGCCGCACTCCAGGGACAGGGACAGATACGCAGTATTTT
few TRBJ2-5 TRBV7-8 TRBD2 CASSLGGGAGMETQYF TGTGCCAGCAGCTTAGGGGGAGGGGCAGGGATGGAGACCCAGTACTTC
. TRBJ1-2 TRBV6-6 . CASSYSKGSNYGYTF TGTGCCAGCAGTTACTCGAAGGGCAGTAACTATGGCTACACCTTC
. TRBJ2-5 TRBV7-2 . CASSTRMETQYF TGTGCCAGCAGCACGAGGATGGAGACCCAGTACTTC
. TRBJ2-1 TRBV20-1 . CSARDPARSSYNEQFF TGCAGTGCTAGAGATCCAGCCCGAAGCTCCTACAATGAGCAGTTCTTC
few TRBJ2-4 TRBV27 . CASSLSPKNIQYF TGTGCCAGCAGCCTGAGCCCGAAGAACATTCAGTACTTC
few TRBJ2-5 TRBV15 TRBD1 CATSSGQGARMQETQYF TGTGCCACCAGCTCGGGACAGGGGGCCCGGATGCAAGAGACCCAGTACTTC
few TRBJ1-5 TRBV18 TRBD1 CASSPDRDQPQHF TGTGCCAGCTCACCCGACAGGGACCAGCCCCAGCATTTT
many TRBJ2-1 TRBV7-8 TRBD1 CASSRGQGIEQFF TGTGCCAGCAGCAGAGGACAGGGGATTGAGCAGTTCTTC
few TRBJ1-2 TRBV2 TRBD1 CASRADRGHGYTF TGTGCCAGCAGAGCCGACAGGGGTCATGGCTACACCTTC
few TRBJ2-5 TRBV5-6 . CASSAVKAWSWEETQYF TGTGCCAGCAGCGCGGTCAAGGCATGGTCCTGGGAGGAGACCCAGTACTTC
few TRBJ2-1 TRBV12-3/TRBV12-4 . CASSLRGTSNSF TGTGCCAGCAGTTTAAGAGGGACTTCTAATAGCTTC
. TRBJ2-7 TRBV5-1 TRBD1 CASSLGDREFHEQYF TGCGCCAGCAGCTTGGGGGACAGGGAGTTCCACGAGCAGTACTTC
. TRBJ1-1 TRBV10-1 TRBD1 CASSENQQGIEAFF TGCGCCAGCAGTGAGAACCAACAGGGGATTGAAGCTTTCTTT
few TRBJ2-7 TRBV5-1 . CASRSVERPSDEQYF TGCGCCAGCAGAAGCGTCGAGCGGCCGAGCGACGAGCAGTACTTC
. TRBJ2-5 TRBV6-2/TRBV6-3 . CASSYSSKTQYF TGTGCCAGCAGTTACTCGTCGAAGACCCAGTACTTC
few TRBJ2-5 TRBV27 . CASSLRQPPYQETQYF TGTGCCAGCAGTTTACGGCAGCCTCCGTACCAAGAGACCCAGTACTTC
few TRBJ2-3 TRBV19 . CASSPHTGWGVSTDTQYF TGTGCCAGTAGCCCGCATACAGGGTGGGGGGTCAGCACAGATACGCAGTATTTT
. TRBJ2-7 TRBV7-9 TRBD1 CASSPRDRFSYEQYF TGTGCCAGCAGCCCAAGGGACAGGTTCTCCTACGAGCAGTACTTC
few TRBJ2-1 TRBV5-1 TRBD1 CASSLTGQGVYEQFF TGCGCCAGCAGCCTGACGGGACAGGGGGTTTATGAGCAGTTCTTC
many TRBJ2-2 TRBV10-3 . CAISDQGYTGELFF TGTGCCATCAGTGACCAGGGGTACACCGGGGAGCTGTTTTTT